This TCR beta chain was retrieved from a study of OX40 agonist ivuxolimab in advanced cancers. The CDR3 spans 14 residues. The V gene end was trimmed by 3 bases and the J gene end by 1 base; junction bases not matched to a gene: 3. Germline loops: CDR1 LGHNA, CDR2 YNFKEQ. Generated by immunoSEQ multiplex PCR, the TCRdb table keeps only in-frame clones and is missing some. The table shows around 58,000 clones, with approximately 90% occurring only once. The receptor was derived from an adult with an advanced solid tumor such as melanoma, head and neck, liver or kidney cancer. V usage is TRBV4-2 and J usage is TRBJ2-7; 7 bases align to TRBD1. The sample consisted of CD4+ or CD8+ T cells sorted from blood, taken in a trial of the OX40 agonist ivuxolimab. CDR3 DNA sequence: TGTGCCAGCAGCCATGGGACAGAATCCTACGAGCAGTACTTC. Its protein product is CASSHGTESYEQYF.